This TCR beta chain was documented in a study of T cell responses to AZD1222 COVID-19 vaccine. Overall study results and limits: The span of vaccine-associated CD4 TCRs extended across spike, with dominance at 160-218 and 743-854. Donor demographics were predominantly white British with a female majority; clonal diversity may be underestimated. The study sampled repertoires only after the peak T cell response.

With regard to this clone: Its target is not known.

The method was immunoSEQ multiplex PCR; TCRdb's version includes in-frame clones alone and lacks a portion of them. The sample holds tens of thousands of clones, roughly 86% seen once. Both about-4-week and about-12-week second-dose recipients were combined. This sequence was found in an adult who received the AZD1222 COVID-19 vaccine. The specimen was peripheral blood, collected 28 days after the second AZD1222 dose.

The CDR3 sequence: CASSLPYAVTGYTF. The CDR3 bases are TGCGCCAGCAGTCTCCCCTACGCCGTAACCGGCTACACCTTC. V and J are TRBV23-1 and TRBJ1-2; no clear D gene. TRBV23-1 is an ORF for which the function is uncertain. Deletions cut 4 bases from V and 8 bases from J, with 17 bases between. The CDR3 extends over 14 amino acids.